This T cell receptor (beta chain) was sequenced during a study of lymphopenia after photon versus proton radiotherapy. The V gene's germline CDR1 is LGHNA and CDR2 YSLEER. The CDR3 covers 16 residues. After removal of 0 bases from V and 5 bases from J, the junction contained 5 bases not matched to a gene. Comment on this clone: Its antigen is as yet unknown.

The assay was immunoSEQ multiplex PCR, and TCRdb's table has in-frame clones only and misses some. The sample includes 50,000 to 75,000 clones, more than 75% of them seen just once. General study results and limits: Under photons, naive T cells and diversity fell while effector/memory populations rose. Survival link was tested only in deceased patients; proton benefit remains a possibility. A bigger post-nadir fall in TCR diversity correlated inversely with survival time in deceased patients. Post-nadir diversity loss with photons came from oligoclonal expansion, particularly CD8+ Temra cells.

This TCR was recovered from a middle-aged man with gastric cancer. V usage is TRBV4-3 and J usage is TRBJ2-1, with 9 bases that match TRBD1. The source was peripheral blood, collected from a patient treated with photon-based radiotherapy. In DNA form, the CDR3 reads TGCGCCAGCAGCCAAGACGGGACAGGGAATAACAATGAGCAGTTCTTC. This translates into CASSQDGTGNNNEQFF.